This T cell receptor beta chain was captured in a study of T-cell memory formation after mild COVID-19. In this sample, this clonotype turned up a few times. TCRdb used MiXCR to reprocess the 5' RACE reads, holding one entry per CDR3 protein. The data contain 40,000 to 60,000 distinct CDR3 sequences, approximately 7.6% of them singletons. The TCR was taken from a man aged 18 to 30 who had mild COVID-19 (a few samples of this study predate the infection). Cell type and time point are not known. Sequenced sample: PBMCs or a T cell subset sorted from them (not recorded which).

The CDR3 bases are TGTGCCAGCAGTTATTGGGGACAGGGGAACACCGGGGAGCTGTTTTTT. It encodes CASSYWGQGNTGELFF. The V and J genes are TRBV27 and TRBJ2-2, with 9 nucleotides matching TRBD1. The germline V gene has CDR1 MNHEY and CDR2 SMNVEV (reference sequence). Unmatched junction bases numbered 4, after V lost 4 bases and J lost 1 base. The CDR3 is 16 residues long.